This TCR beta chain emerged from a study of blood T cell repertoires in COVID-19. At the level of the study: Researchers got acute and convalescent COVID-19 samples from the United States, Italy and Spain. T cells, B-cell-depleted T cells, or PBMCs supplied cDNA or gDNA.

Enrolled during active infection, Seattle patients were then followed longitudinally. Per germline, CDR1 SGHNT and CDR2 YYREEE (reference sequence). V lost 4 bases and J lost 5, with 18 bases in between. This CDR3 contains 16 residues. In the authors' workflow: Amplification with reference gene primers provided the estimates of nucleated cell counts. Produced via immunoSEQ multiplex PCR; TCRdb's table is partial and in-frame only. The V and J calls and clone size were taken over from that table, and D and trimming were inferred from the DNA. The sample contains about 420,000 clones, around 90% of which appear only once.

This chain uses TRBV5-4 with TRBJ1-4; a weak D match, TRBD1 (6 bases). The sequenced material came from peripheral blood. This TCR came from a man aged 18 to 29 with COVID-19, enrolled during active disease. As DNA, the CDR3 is TGTGCCAGCAGCGCCCAACAGGGTGGGGAGAATGAAAAACTGTTTTTT. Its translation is CASSAQQGGENEKLFF. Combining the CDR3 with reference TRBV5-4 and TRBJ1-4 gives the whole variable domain ETGVTQSPTHLIKTRGQQVTLRCSSQSGHNTVSWYQQALGQGPQFIFQYYREEENGRGNFPPRFSGLQFPNYSSELNVNALELDDSALYLCASSAQQGGENEKLFFGSGTQLSVL.